This entry is about one T cell receptor (beta chain). Its antigen is currently unknown. Using a J-beta primer mix together with a sample-barcoded 5' primer, a second PCR was run for about 6 to 11 cycles. A template-switch adaptor with 12 random nucleotides tagged each cDNA molecule. TCRdb fed the 5' RACE reads into MiXCR, producing one record per CDR3 protein. This sample yields 700,000 to 950,000 distinct CDR3 sequences, of which roughly 44% are seen a single time; more than 20% belongs to the top ten. The germline V gene encodes CDR1 SNHLY and CDR2 FYNNEI. The CDR3 sequence is 11 residues long. V shed 8 bases and J shed 7 bases, with 8 bases lying between them. The data belong to a study of blood T cells in healthy people across ages. Overall study results and limits: Across the age range, TCR beta diversity per million T cells fell in a roughly linear way.

The chain links TRBV2 to TRBJ2-2, with D possibly TRBD1 on 6 matching bases. Sequenced material: blood. This TCR derives from a woman aged 55-75 years in good health. The CDR3 loop reads CASGQNGELFF. The CDR3 region has the DNA TGTGCCAGCGGACAGAACGGGGAGCTGTTTTTT.